The T cell receptor (beta chain) described here comes from a study of T cells in Graves' hyperthyroidism and ophthalmopathy. Findings and limits, study-wide: A model of 13 V-J pairs discriminated ophthalmopathy from stable hyperthyroidism. Blood shared most expanded thyroid clonotypes above 0.001.

The V and J ends lost 5 bases and 4 bases, in that order; junction bases with no gene match: 4. From germline, CDR1 is MNHNS and CDR2 SASEGT. The CDR3 covers 14 residues. Uncontrolled infection, other autoimmune disease, pregnancy or lactation disqualified patients from enrolment. The diagnostic basis comprised clinical symptoms, serum thyroxine and TRAb, thyroid ultrasound and orbital computed tomography. A word on this clonotype: The antigen is not known. A much bigger clone sits one base away, suggesting this may be a read error.

The investigators amplified TCR beta CDR3 regions from RNA transcripts. First-round RT-PCR of the TCR CDR3 relied on the HTBI primer set. TCRdb itself ran the multiplex PCR reads through MiXCR, one entry per CDR3 protein. The top ten clones hold roughly a sixth of a sample with 300,000 to 350,000 distinct CDR3 sequences, roughly 18% of them seen once. The receptor was derived from a woman aged 40-49 years with Graves' ophthalmopathy. The gene calls are TRBV6-1 and TRBJ2-2, with TRBD2 matching over 7 bases. The sample taken for sequencing was blood. CDR3 region: CASSIGTITGELFF. CDR3 sequence (DNA): TGTGCCAGCAGTATCGGGACTATCACCGGGGAGCTGTTTTTT.